Below, 21 T cell receptor beta chains from the same sample are listed, as sequenced in a study of T-cell reconstitution after alpha-beta-depleted transplantation in children. Unique molecular identifiers were built into the TCRbeta library. TCRdb passed the PCR reads through MiXCR, listing each CDR3 protein once. The table lists 90,000 to 100,000 distinct CDR3 sequences, around 22% of them singletons. The sample here was PBMCs, taken before TCRalphabeta/CD19-depleted stem cell transplant. These receptors all come from a boy aged 2 to 10 with acute lymphoblastic leukemia, due to receive a stem cell transplant.

This clonotype was counted between two and nine times. This chain joins TRBV6-5 and TRBJ2-7; unclear D gene. There are 11 residues in the CDR3. V lost 2 bases and J 3 bases, leaving 2 bases between the germline ends. The germline gives CDR1 MNHEY, CDR2 SVGAGI. CDR3 coding DNA: TGTGCCAGCAGTTACGACTACGAGCAGTACTTC. Translation gives CASSYDYEQYF.

The genes are TRBV12-3 or TRBV12-4 and TRBJ1-1; D is unresolved. The CDR3 extends over 12 amino acids. The V end was cut by 6 bases, the J end by 0 bases, with 5 bases between. CDR3 protein: CASRLMNTEAFF. The DNA of the CDR3 is TGTGCCAGCAGGCTAATGAACACTGAAGCTTTCTTT.

V gene TRBV6-1 combines with J gene TRBJ2-1; 12 bases line up with TRBD1. The ends lost 7 bases at V and 7 bases at J; junction bases unmatched: 5. The CDR3 is made up of 14 amino acids. Germline V gene sequence: CDR1 MNHNS, CDR2 SASEGT. This CDR3 reads CASKRDRGRNEQFF. The CDR3 bases are TGTGCCAGCAAACGGGACAGGGGGCGAAATGAGCAGTTCTTC.

This chain links TRBV6-2 or TRBV6-3 with TRBJ1-4; TRBD1 aligns across 7 bases. Germline V lookup: CDR1 MNHEY, CDR2 SVGEGT. The CDR3 totals 18 residues. Losses at the gene ends were 2 bases for V and 0 bases for J; bases not matched to a gene: 9. CDR3 sequence reads: CASSYPGTAFATNEKLFF. The CDR3 DNA follows: TGTGCCAGCAGTTACCCGGGGACAGCATTTGCAACTAATGAAAAACTGTTTTTT.

This clonotype was detected many times. CDR3 protein: CASSQDGTGRPQHF. CDR3 nucleotides: TGCGCCAGCAGCCAGGACGGTACCGGGAGGCCCCAGCATTTT. This rearrangement joins TRBV5-1 to TRBJ1-5; no reliable D call. V lost 4 bases and J lost 9, with 17 bases in between. This CDR3 region has 14 residues. Germline CDR1 is SGHRS and CDR2 is YFSETQ. Filled out from reference TRBV5-1 and TRBJ1-5, the complete variable domain reads KAGVTQTPRYLIKTRGQQVTLSCSPISGHRSVSWYQQTPGQGLQFLFEYFSETQRNKGNFPGRFSGRQFSNSRSEMNVSTLELGDSALYLCASSQDGTGRPQHFGDGTRLSIL.

The table lists this clonotype with a few counts. The chain links TRBV5-1 to TRBJ2-1; TRBD2 aligns across 7 bases. Looked up from germline, CDR1 is SGHRS and CDR2 is YFSETQ. The CDR3 sequence is 16 residues long. The junction had 7 bases not matched to a gene; V was cut back by 0 bases and J by 4 bases. CDR3 DNA sequence: TGCGCCAGCAGCTTGGTGGGGACTACCAGATACAATGAGCAGTTCTTC. Translating gives CASSLVGTTRYNEQFF.

The chain couples TRBV4-2 to TRBJ1-3; tentative D call: TRBD1 (6 bases). In germline, CDR1 is LGHNA, CDR2 YNFKEQ. The CDR3 runs 14 residues. V was trimmed by 2 bases and J by 2 bases, leaving 7 bases between them. The DNA of the CDR3 is TGTGCCAGCAGCCAAAACAGGGCTGGAAACACCATATATTTT. Residues: CASSQNRAGNTIYF.

This clonotype was seen more than once but under ten times. V and J are TRBV28 and TRBJ1-4, with D tentatively TRBD1 (5 bases). CDR1 MDHEN and CDR2 SYDVKM come from the germline V gene. V was trimmed by 3 bases and J by 6 bases, leaving 11 bases between them. CDR3 length: 14 amino acids. This CDR3 is CASSFPGEDEKLFF. The CDR3 DNA follows: TGTGCCAGCAGTTTTCCGGGGGAAGATGAAAAACTGTTTTTT.

The gene calls are TRBV9 and TRBJ1-1, with TRBD1 matching 7 bases. The CDR3 consists of 14 residues. Germline V gives CDR1 SGDLS, CDR2 YYNGEE. The ends lost 0 bases at V and 12 bases at J; junction bases unmatched: 11. The CDR3 bases are TGTGCCAGCAGCGTAGAGGGGGGAGGGGGCGCGACTTTCTTT. As protein: CASSVEGGGGATFF.

This clonotype has more than one count but fewer than ten. The V gene is TRBV15, the J gene TRBJ1-2, with 10 bases that match TRBD1. Germline V gene data show CDR1 as LNHNV and CDR2 as YYDKDF (reference sequence). There are 15 residues in the CDR3. V lost 5 bases to trimming and J lost 4 bases; unmatched junction nucleotides: 7. CDR3 sequence (DNA): TGTGCCACCAGCGGGGACAGGGGTCCTGTCTATGGCTACACCTTC. Amino acid sequence: CATSGDRGPVYGYTF. The entire variable domain, with the rest obtained from reference TRBV15 and TRBJ1-2, is as follows: DAMVIQNPRYQVTQFGKPVTLSCSQTLNHNVMYWYQQKSSQAPKLLFHYYDKDFNNEADTPDNFQSRRPNTSFCFLDIRSPGLGDTAMYLCATSGDRGPVYGYTFGSGTRLTVV.

This clonotype was found many times. The J gene is TRBJ2-1, the V gene TRBV12-3 or TRBV12-4, with D unresolved. Deletions cut 6 bases from V and 8 bases from J, with 11 bases between. CDR3 length: 12 amino acids. CDR3 coding DNA: TGTGCCAGCAGCGAAGGGCAGGATGAGCAGTTCTTC. Amino acids: CASSEGQDEQFF.

The chain joins TRBV7-8 to TRBJ2-3; a weak D match, TRBD2 (6 bases). Trimming shortened V by 2 bases and J by 6 bases, and 18 bases separated the two germline ends. This CDR3 region has 16 residues. The germline gives CDR1 SGHVS, CDR2 FQNEAQ. DNA for the CDR3: TGTGCCAGCAGCTTATATAGCGGAGGGGCCTGGGATACGCAGTATTTT. Its protein product is CASSLYSGGAWDTQYF. The entire variable domain, with the rest obtained from reference TRBV7-8 and TRBJ2-3, is as follows: GAGVSQSPRYKVAKRGQDVALRCDPISGHVSLFWYQQALGQGPEFLTYFQNEAQLDKSGLPSDRFFAERPEGSVSTLKIQRTQQEDSAVYLCASSLYSGGAWDTQYFGPGTRLTVL.

The table lists this clonotype with many counts. The chain carries TRBV18 and TRBJ2-3; TRBD2 might be the D (6 bases). Germline V gene sequence: CDR1 KGHSH, CDR2 LQKENI. Trimming took 1 base from V and 5 from J, leaving 19 bases between them. This CDR3 has 17 residues. The CDR3 coding sequence is TGTGCCAGCTCACCACGGTTGGGCGGAGGGGCCGTAGATACGCAGTATTTT. Encoded protein: CASSPRLGGGAVDTQYF.

V usage is TRBV12-3 or TRBV12-4 and J usage is TRBJ2-3, with D uncertain. V was shortened by 4 bases and J by 5 bases, with 19 bases between the two germline ends. This CDR3 has 16 amino acids. In DNA, the CDR3 is TGTGCCAGCAGTTCACAGTTTATGCCGTCTCGAGATACGCAGTATTTT. It specifies CASSSQFMPSRDTQYF.

The CDR3 DNA reads as TGTGCCAGCAGCCCTCGGACCTTGGCTAACACTGAAGCTTTCTTT. As protein: CASSPRTLANTEAFF. This chain connects TRBV9 to TRBJ1-1; no reliable D call. Germline V gene lookup returns CDR1 SGDLS and CDR2 YYNGEE. V lost 4 bases and J lost 2, with 15 bases in between. The CDR3 extends over 15 amino acids.

This clonotype has a handful of counts. The chain recombines TRBV5-6 with TRBJ2-5; tentatively, D is TRBD2 (6 bases). CDR3 length: 17 amino acids. The V gene lost 4 bases and the J gene lost 5 bases, with 24 bases spanning the gap. Germline CDR1 is SGHDT and CDR2 is YYEEEE. CDR3: CASSTISGWSNGETQYF. CDR3 coding DNA: TGTGCCAGCAGCACCATTAGCGGTTGGTCAAACGGGGAGACCCAGTACTTC.

This sequence joins TRBV4-3 and TRBJ2-2, with D tentatively TRBD2 (6 bases). The CDR3 runs to 15 residues. V gave up 4 bases and J gave up 7 bases, with 16 bases separating them. From germline, CDR1 is LGHNA and CDR2 YSLEER. CDR3: CASSPRDSVNGELFF. In DNA, the CDR3 is TGCGCCAGCAGCCCCCGGGACTCAGTCAACGGGGAGCTGTTTTTT.

This clonotype showed up just a few times. The chain has TRBV5-1 and TRBJ2-7; 9 positions agree with TRBD2. V dropped 1 base and J dropped 0; count of bases not matched to a gene: 2. There are 15 residues in the CDR3. Germline V gene lookup returns CDR1 SGHRS and CDR2 YFSETQ. In nucleotides, the CDR3 is TGCGCCAGCAGCTTGAATAGCGGGAGCTCCTACGAGCAGTACTTC. Its protein product is CASSLNSGSSYEQYF.

The rearrangement links TRBV6-5 to TRBJ2-3; weak D call: TRBD1 (5 bases). Germline V gene sequence: CDR1 MNHEY, CDR2 SVGAGI. The CDR3 has 15 residues. Trimming removed 4 bases from V and 2 bases from J, with 13 bases in between. CDR3 coding DNA: TGTGCCAGCAGTTGGGAAGCGACAGTCACAGATACGCAGTATTTT. As protein: CASSWEATVTDTQYF.

The V gene is TRBV3-1, the J gene TRBJ2-6; a weak D match, TRBD2 (6 bases). V dropped 0 bases and J dropped 2 bases, with 11 bases sitting between them. The CDR3 contains 17 residues. Germline lookup yields CDR1 LGHDT and CDR2 YNNKEL (reference sequence). CDR3: CASSQDGGGAGANVLTF. The CDR3 DNA is TGTGCCAGCAGCCAAGACGGGGGAGGAGCTGGGGCCAACGTCCTGACTTTC. The whole variable domain, remainder taken from reference TRBV3-1 and TRBJ2-6, is DTAVSQTPKYLVTQMGNDKSIKCEQNLGHDTMYWYKQDSKKFLKIMFSYNNKELIINETVPNRFSPKSPDKAHLNLHINSLELGDSAVYFCASSQDGGGAGANVLTFGAGSRLTVL.

This clonotype is classed as medium-sized. The chain links TRBV27 to TRBJ2-3; maybe TRBD2 (5 bases). The ends were cut back, 2 bases at V and 6 bases at J, with 9 bases in the middle. In germline, CDR1 is MNHEY, CDR2 SMNVEV (reference sequence). This CDR3 has 13 amino acids. The CDR3 sequence is CASSLDRRDTQYF. CDR3 nucleotide sequence: TGTGCCAGCAGTTTAGACCGGAGGGATACGCAGTATTTT.